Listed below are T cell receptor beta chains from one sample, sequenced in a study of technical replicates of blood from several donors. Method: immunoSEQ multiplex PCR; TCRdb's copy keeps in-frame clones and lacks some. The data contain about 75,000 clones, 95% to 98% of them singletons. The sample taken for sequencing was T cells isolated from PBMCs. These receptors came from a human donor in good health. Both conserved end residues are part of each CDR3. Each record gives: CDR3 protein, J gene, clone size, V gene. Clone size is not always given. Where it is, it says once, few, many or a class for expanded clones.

CASSLPLGPNGYTF	TRBJ1-2	NA	TRBV5-6
CASSLEVGTARNEQFF	TRBJ2-1	NA	TRBV5-1
CASSFGSGETQYF	TRBJ2-5	NA	TRBV7-2
CASSLATGSGANVLTF	TRBJ2-6	NA	TRBV5-1
CAWTATTGGEKLFF	TRBJ1-4	NA	TRBV30
CASSPRGGRHTDTQYF	TRBJ2-3	NA	TRBV7-9
CASSRSDGEPQHF	TRBJ1-5	NA	TRBV10-2
CASSLGPISNTEAFF	TRBJ1-1	NA	TRBV11-2
CSVEEYYQPTDTQYF	TRBJ2-3	NA	TRBV29-1
CASSLRTSGSYNEQFF	TRBJ2-1	NA	TRBV4-1
CSLLREGNYGYTF	TRBJ1-2	once	TRBV29-1
CTSSPTSGSFPYNEQFF	TRBJ2-1	NA	TRBV1
CASTIGGQGLDTQYF	TRBJ2-3	NA	TRBV19
CASSSGPAGRSEKLFF	TRBJ1-4	NA	TRBV7-9
CASSYESGSYNEQFF	TRBJ2-1	NA	TRBV6-5
CATPREDSNTGELFF	TRBJ2-2	NA	TRBV19
CASSLLASGRPITGELFF	TRBJ2-2	NA	TRBV4-1
CASSESGYGYTF	TRBJ1-2	once	TRBV9
CASSSTGAGYGYTF	TRBJ1-2	NA	TRBV5-5
CASSGGTVQETQYF	TRBJ2-5	few	TRBV5-4
CASGQAGERPGELFF	TRBJ2-2	NA	TRBV5-8
CASTDDSDNEKLFF	TRBJ1-4	NA	TRBV7-9
CASKLQNRVYFSYEQYF	TRBJ2-7	NA	TRBV2
CASSSQTGIYEQYF	TRBJ2-7	NA	TRBV7-9
CASSETARGYTF	TRBJ1-2	NA	TRBV7-9
CASSPGGQVQETQYF	TRBJ2-5	NA	TRBV7-6
CASSFDNRGGELFF	TRBJ2-2	NA	TRBV11-2
CAIPMAGGTNTGELFF	TRBJ2-2	NA	TRBV10-3
CASSGGYRRDPYNEQFF	TRBJ2-1	NA	TRBV25-1
CAWSLSTDTQYF	TRBJ2-3	NA	TRBV30
CASSVGPYEQYF	TRBJ2-7	NA	TRBV11-3
CASSIGQGANYGYTF	TRBJ1-2	once	TRBV19
CASSSSGQAANTEAFF	TRBJ1-1	NA	TRBV28
CARKTGGAYTEAFF	TRBJ1-1	NA	TRBV7-3
CASSSRPIRSGGTDTQYF	TRBJ2-3	NA	TRBV7-7
CASSKDRDSEKLFF	TRBJ1-4	NA	TRBV9
CASSLAGGRDTGELFF	TRBJ2-2	NA	TRBV5-5
CATSRAGGSDTQYF	TRBJ2-3	NA	TRBV15
CASVGTDRNTEAFF	TRBJ1-1	NA	TRBV10-1
CASSERRNQPQHF	TRBJ1-5	NA	TRBV6-1
CASSIVYQGGNTEAFF	TRBJ1-1	NA	TRBV19
CSVTTGASDEQYF	TRBJ2-7	NA	TRBV29-1
CASSFSPQRYSNQPQHF	TRBJ1-5	NA	TRBV28
CAISDLDSPNYGYTF	TRBJ1-2	once	TRBV10-3
CASSLITSGGGTDTQYF	TRBJ2-3	NA	TRBV7-9
CASRRDRGLDQPQHF	TRBJ1-5	NA	TRBV19
CASSLNRDTYEQYF	TRBJ2-7	NA	TRBV7-6
CASSDTGGGGNEKLFF	TRBJ1-4	NA	TRBV7-9
CASSDSVSSGYNEQFF	TRBJ2-1	NA	TRBV6-4
CASSLAGSGTGDSPLHF	TRBJ1-6	NA	TRBV7-2
CASSYLQVAGEQYF	TRBJ2-7	NA	TRBV6-6
CASSETGEADTQYF	TRBJ2-3	once	TRBV5-8
CASSRTVNEQFF	TRBJ2-1	NA	TRBV18
CASSLIQGVNSPLHF	TRBJ1-6	NA	TRBV7-9
CASSPPHPGEQYF	TRBJ2-7	NA	TRBV7-2
CASKLTGGPSYGYTF	TRBJ1-2	NA	TRBV4-1
CSVMQGREDTQYF	TRBJ2-3	NA	TRBV29-1
CASRPRLAGDKNEQFF	TRBJ2-1	NA	TRBV12-2